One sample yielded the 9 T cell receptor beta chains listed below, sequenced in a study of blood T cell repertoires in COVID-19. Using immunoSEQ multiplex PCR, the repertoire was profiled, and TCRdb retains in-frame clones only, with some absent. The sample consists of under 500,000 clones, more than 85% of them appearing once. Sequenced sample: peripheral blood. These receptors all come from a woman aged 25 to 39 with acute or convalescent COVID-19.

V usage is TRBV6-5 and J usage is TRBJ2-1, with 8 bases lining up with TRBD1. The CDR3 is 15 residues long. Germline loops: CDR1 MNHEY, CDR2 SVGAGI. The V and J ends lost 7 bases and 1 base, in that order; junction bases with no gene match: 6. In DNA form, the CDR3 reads TGTGCCAGCAAGCCTCGACAGGGGTCCTACAATGAGCAGTTCTTC. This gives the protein CASKPRQGSYNEQFF.

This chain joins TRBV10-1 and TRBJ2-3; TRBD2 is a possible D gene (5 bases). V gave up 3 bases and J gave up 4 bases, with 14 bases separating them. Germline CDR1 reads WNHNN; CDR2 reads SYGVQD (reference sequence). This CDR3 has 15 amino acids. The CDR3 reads CASSETAGLADTQYF. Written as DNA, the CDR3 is TGCGCCAGCAGTGAAACGGCGGGTCTAGCAGATACGCAGTATTTT.

CDR3 in DNA: TGTGCCAGCAGCTTAGTGGGGACTCGAGACTACGAGCAGTACTTC. It codes for CASSLVGTRDYEQYF. V usage is TRBV11-2 and J usage is TRBJ2-7; possibly TRBD2 for D (6 bases). V was shortened by 1 base and J by 3 bases, with 13 bases between the two germline ends. The CDR3 has 15 residues. The germline CDR1 and CDR2 sequences are SGHAT and FQNNGV. Complete variable domain (other parts from reference TRBV11-2 and TRBJ2-7): EAGVAQSPRYKIIEKRQSVAFWCNPISGHATLYWYQQILGQGPKLLIQFQNNGVVDDSQLPKDRFSAERLKGVDSTLKIQPAKLEDSAVYLCASSLVGTRDYEQYFGPGTRLTVT.

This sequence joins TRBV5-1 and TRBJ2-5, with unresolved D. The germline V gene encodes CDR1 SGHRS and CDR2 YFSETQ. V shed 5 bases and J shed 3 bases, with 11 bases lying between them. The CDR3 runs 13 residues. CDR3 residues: CASSILAEETQYF. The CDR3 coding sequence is TGCGCCAGCAGTATTCTGGCGGAAGAGACCCAGTACTTC.

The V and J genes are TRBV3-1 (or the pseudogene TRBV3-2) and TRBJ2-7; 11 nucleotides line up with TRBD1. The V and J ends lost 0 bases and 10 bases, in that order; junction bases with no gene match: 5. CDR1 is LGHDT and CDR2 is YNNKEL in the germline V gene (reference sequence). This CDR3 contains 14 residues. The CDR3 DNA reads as TGTGCCAGCAGCCAAGATCGGACAGGGGGCGATCAGTACTTC. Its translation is CASSQDRTGGDQYF.

The CDR3: CSVRQGADYGYTF. In DNA form, the CDR3 reads TGCAGCGTTCGACAGGGGGCAGACTATGGCTACACCTTC. The chain is built from TRBV29-1 and TRBJ1-2, with TRBD1 matching 10 bases. Looked up from germline, CDR1 is SQVTM and CDR2 is ANQGSEA. The J segment lost 3 bases and the V segment lost 5 bases, leaving 3 bases of the junction unmatched. This CDR3 has 13 amino acids.

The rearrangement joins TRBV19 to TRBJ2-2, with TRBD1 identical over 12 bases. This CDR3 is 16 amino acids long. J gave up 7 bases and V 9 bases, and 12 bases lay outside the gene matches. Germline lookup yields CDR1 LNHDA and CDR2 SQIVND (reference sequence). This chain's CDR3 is CASKLPGQGAIGELFF. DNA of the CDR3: TGTGCCAGCAAACTTCCGGGACAGGGGGCAATCGGGGAGCTGTTTTTT.

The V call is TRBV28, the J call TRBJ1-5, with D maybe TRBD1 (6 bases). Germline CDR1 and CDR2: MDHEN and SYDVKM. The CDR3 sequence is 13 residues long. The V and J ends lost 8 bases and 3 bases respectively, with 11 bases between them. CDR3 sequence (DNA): TGTGCCAGCTCGGACAGAAACAATCAGCCCCAGCATTTT. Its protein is CASSDRNNQPQHF.

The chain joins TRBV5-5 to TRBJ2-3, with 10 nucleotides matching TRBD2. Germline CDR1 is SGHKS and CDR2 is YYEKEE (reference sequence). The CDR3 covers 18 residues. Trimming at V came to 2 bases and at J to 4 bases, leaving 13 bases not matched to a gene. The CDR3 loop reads CASSFSLPGLAVADTQYF. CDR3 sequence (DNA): TGTGCCAGCAGCTTCTCATTACCTGGACTAGCGGTCGCAGATACGCAGTATTTT.